These 26 T cell receptor beta chains were sequenced from one sample in a study of CD8 T cells in ankylosing spondylitis. TCRdb reanalysed the 5' RACE reads using MiXCR and keeps one entry per CDR3 protein. Of about 140,000 distinct CDR3 sequences detected, more than 5.5% appear once; the ten largest clones hold 9.5% to 15%. Sequenced sample: blood, either unsorted or a sorted T cell fraction (not recorded which). Source of these receptors: a female donor with ankylosing spondylitis or in good health (not recorded which).

Comments on this clonotype: This may arise from a read error, as a much more abundant clone is one base away. V usage is TRBV12-5 and J usage is TRBJ1-6, with D unclear. The germline V gene encodes CDR1 LGHNT and CDR2 FRNRAP. This CDR3 spans 12 amino acids. The CDR3 loop is CASDLGIPPLHF. In DNA, the CDR3 is TGTGCTAGTGATTTGGGGATCCCACCCCTCCACTTT.

This clonotype was seen at least ten times. The chain uses TRBV6-1 and TRBJ2-7, with D possibly matching TRBD1 (5 bases). The CDR3 is made up of 14 amino acids. Germline lookup yields CDR1 MNHNS and CDR2 SASEGT. V was shortened by 4 bases and J by 2 bases, with 12 bases between the two germline ends. This CDR3 is CASSAQASTYEQYF. The CDR3 coding sequence is TGTGCCAGCAGTGCACAGGCGTCGACCTACGAGCAGTACTTC.

This clonotype was detected ten times or more. J is TRBJ1-4 and V is TRBV12-3 or TRBV12-4; no clear D. Trimming took 1 base from V and 4 from J, leaving 7 bases between them. The CDR3 spans 14 residues. The CDR3 nucleotides read TGTGCCAGCAGTTTAGGCCAATATAATGAAAAACTGTTTTTT. It codes for CASSLGQYNEKLFF.

This clonotype was seen only a few times. The genes are TRBV2 and TRBJ1-2; no definite D call. Germline CDR1 reads SNHLY; CDR2 reads FYNNEI. CDR3 length equals 10 residues. V lost 6 bases and J lost 8, with 7 bases in between. CDR3 in amino acids: CASRAAGYTF. The CDR3, as DNA: TGTGCCAGCAGGGCAGCGGGCTACACCTTC.

There are many counts of this clonotype. The chain couples TRBV7-3 to TRBJ2-1; D unresolved. The CDR3 spans 15 residues. V was pared by 2 bases and J by 3 bases, with 11 bases between. Germline CDR1 and CDR2: SGHTA and FQGTGA. The CDR3 reads CASSLSYGSYNEQFF. In nucleotides, the CDR3 is TGTGCCAGCAGCTTATCGTACGGCAGCTACAATGAGCAGTTCTTC.

This clonotype has a count of ten or more. The chain has TRBV20-1 and TRBJ2-3; the match to TRBD2 covers 16 bases. The V and J ends lost 7 bases and 3 bases, in that order; junction bases with no gene match: 7. CDR3 length: 16 residues. Germline V gives CDR1 DFQATT, CDR2 SNEGSKA (reference sequence). CDR3 protein: CSVQGLAGGKTDTQYF. In nucleotides, the CDR3 is TGCAGTGTCCAGGGACTAGCGGGGGGGAAGACAGATACGCAGTATTTT.

This clonotype was counted many times. This chain joins TRBV6-5 and TRBJ2-7, with a possible D match to TRBD2 (6 bases). Trimming cost V 0 bases and J 3 bases, with 9 bases left between them. This CDR3 contains 14 residues. CDR1 and CDR2 from the germline V gene are MNHEY and SVGAGI. The chain's CDR3 is CASSYSGGNYEQYF. The DNA for the CDR3 is TGTGCCAGCAGTTACTCAGGAGGGAACTACGAGCAGTACTTC.

This clonotype occurred many times. This rearrangement joins TRBV4-3 to TRBJ2-1, with 7 positions matching TRBD1. Germline-derived CDR1 and CDR2 are LGHNA and YSLEER. V shed 2 bases and J 1 base; nucleotides not matched to a gene: 8. The CDR3 loop spans 17 amino acids. The DNA of the CDR3 is TGCGCCAGCAGCCAATCTCTCGGACAGGTTTCCTACAATGAGCAGTTCTTC. This encodes CASSQSLGQVSYNEQFF.

This clonotype was seen ten or more times. V usage is TRBV6-1 and J usage is TRBJ1-2, with D possibly TRBD1 on 5 matching bases. V lost 4 bases, J lost 8 bases, and 14 bases lay in between. The CDR3 covers 13 residues. Per germline, CDR1 MNHNS and CDR2 SASEGT. The chain's CDR3 is CASSVQGVGGYTF. The CDR3 DNA reads as TGTGCCAGCAGTGTGCAGGGAGTTGGAGGCTACACCTTC.

This clonotype was seen repeatedly, ten times or more. The genes are TRBV6-5 and TRBJ1-1; possibly TRBD1 for D (5 bases). Trimming pared 2 bases from V and 4 bases from J, leaving 17 bases between. CDR3 size: 16 residues. CDR1 and CDR2 from the germline V gene are MNHEY and SVGAGI. CDR3 sequence (DNA): TGTGCCAGCAGTTACGAGGGACTTCAAGGGCTCACTGAAGCTTTCTTT. Translation gives CASSYEGLQGLTEAFF.

The table lists this clonotype with many counts. The CDR3 sequence: CASSLATDSYEQYF. CDR3 nucleotides: TGTGCCAGCAGTTTAGCGACGGACTCCTACGAGCAGTACTTC. This chain links TRBV12-3 or TRBV12-4 with TRBJ2-7; D remains unclear. Trimming removed 0 bases from V and 0 bases from J, with 6 bases in between. The CDR3 length is 14 residues.

The sample holds a few counts of this clonotype. CDR3 sequence: CSARDPEGSFEQYF. CDR3 in DNA: TGCAGTGCTAGAGATCCGGAAGGGTCGTTCGAGCAGTACTTC. The chain carries TRBV20-1 and TRBJ2-7; no clear D gene. Germline V lookup: CDR1 DFQATT, CDR2 SNEGSKA (reference sequence). This CDR3 has 14 amino acids. V lost 0 bases and J lost 6, with 15 bases in between.

In this sample, this clonotype turned up many times. The rearrangement joins TRBV6-1 to TRBJ2-1; 8 bases are shared with TRBD2. V shed 6 bases, J shed 3 bases, and the junction held 13 bases outside the gene matches. Per germline, CDR1 MNHNS and CDR2 SASEGT. There are 17 residues in the CDR3. CDR3 nucleotides: TGTGCCAGCAGACCCCCCGAGCGGGGGACCATCTACAATGAGCAGTTCTTC. This gives the protein CASRPPERGTIYNEQFF.

This clonotype has ten or more counts. This chain links TRBV12-3 or TRBV12-4 with TRBJ1-5; D is unresolved. Trimming took off 3 bases at V and 9 bases at J, with 9 bases between the two ends. The CDR3 sequence is 12 residues long. CDR3 protein: CASSFERLPQHF. CDR3 bases: TGTGCCAGCAGTTTTGAAAGGTTGCCCCAGCATTTT.

This clonotype was picked up many times. The chain combines TRBV29-1 with TRBJ2-1; the match to TRBD1 covers 7 bases. The CDR3 covers 13 residues. Germline lookup yields CDR1 SQVTM and CDR2 ANQGSEA. The trim removed 6 bases at V and 5 bases at J, leaving 7 bases unmatched. The CDR3 nucleotides are TGCAGCGTACTACAGAGGGGGCACAATGAGCAGTTCTTC. Protein: CSVLQRGHNEQFF.

This clonotype was counted only a few times. The chain couples TRBV6-1 to TRBJ1-1; D perhaps matches TRBD1 (6 bases). This CDR3 spans 14 amino acids. Trimming pared 7 bases from V and 5 bases from J, leaving 17 bases between. Germline V CDR1 and CDR2: MNHNS, SASEGT. CDR3 nucleotide sequence: TGTGCCAGCACCTACAGGGAGGGTGGGACTGAAGCTTTCTTT. This sequence encodes CASTYREGGTEAFF.

This clonotype was observed many times. The rearrangement links TRBV5-1 to TRBJ2-4, with D unresolved. This CDR3 is built from 16 residues. CDR1 is SGHRS, CDR2 YFSETQ, per germline. V gave up 2 bases and J gave up 5 bases, with 17 bases separating them. In DNA form, the CDR3 reads TGCGCCAGCAGCTTAACCGCCGGAGCCGGCCAAAACATTCAGTACTTC. Its translation is CASSLTAGAGQNIQYF.

This clonotype was counted ten times or more. This chain joins TRBV7-6 and TRBJ1-4; D unclear. In germline, CDR1 is SGHVS, CDR2 FNYEAQ. The CDR3 has 15 residues. V shed 1 base and J shed 5 bases, with 11 bases lying between them. In DNA, the CDR3 is TGTGCCAGCAGCTTAGGTGGCACGAGAAATGAAAAACTGTTTTTT. It specifies CASSLGGTRNEKLFF.

This clonotype has at least ten counts. This chain connects TRBV11-2 to TRBJ2-7; D may be TRBD1 (6 bases). The CDR3 runs to 13 residues. V lost 5 bases and J 5 bases, leaving 13 bases between the germline ends. The germline V gene has CDR1 SGHAT and CDR2 FQNNGV. The CDR3 is CASSDDRFDEQYF. CDR3 DNA sequence: TGTGCCAGCAGCGATGACAGGTTCGACGAGCAGTACTTC.

This clonotype was recorded at least ten times. The J gene is TRBJ1-4, the V gene TRBV5-1; maybe TRBD1 (6 bases). This CDR3 has 15 residues. V lost 1 base, J lost 7 bases, and 14 bases lay in between. Per the germline V gene, CDR1 is SGHRS and CDR2 is YFSETQ. The CDR3 loop is CASSLIEGGSEKLFF. For the CDR3, the DNA is TGCGCCAGCAGCTTGATCGAGGGGGGCAGTGAAAAACTGTTTTTT.

Many counts were recorded for this clonotype. The chain has TRBV6-1 and TRBJ1-5, with unresolved D. V lost 2 bases to trimming and J lost 0 bases, with 8 bases between them. CDR1 and CDR2 (germline): MNHNS, SASEGT. The CDR3 has 15 residues. The CDR3 bases are TGTGCCAGCAGTGAACCAGGATATAGCAATCAGCCCCAGCATTTT. Residues: CASSEPGYSNQPQHF.

This clonotype was counted ten times or more. The genes are TRBV3-1 and TRBJ1-1, with D hard to call. Germline CDR1 and CDR2: LGHDT and YNNKEL (reference sequence). Trimming left V 3 bases short and J 1 base short, with 9 bases between. The CDR3 spans 14 residues. CDR3 loop: CASSQPPGNTEAFF. The CDR3, as DNA: TGTGCCAGCAGCCAGCCTCCGGGGAACACTGAAGCTTTCTTT.

This clonotype turned up a few times. The chain is built from TRBV5-1 and TRBJ2-1; the D gene is possibly TRBD1 (5 bases). V lost 4 bases and J 2 bases, leaving 16 bases between the germline ends. Germline V CDR1 and CDR2: SGHRS, YFSETQ. The CDR3 extends over 16 amino acids. The CDR3 DNA follows: TGCGCCAGCAGCCCCCGGCCAGGGAAGACCTACAATGAGCAGTTCTTC. It encodes CASSPRPGKTYNEQFF. Full variable domain (outside the CDR3, taken from reference TRBV5-1 and TRBJ2-1): KAGVTQTPRYLIKTRGQQVTLSCSPISGHRSVSWYQQTPGQGLQFLFEYFSETQRNKGNFPGRFSGRQFSNSRSEMNVSTLELGDSALYLCASSPRPGKTYNEQFFGPGTRLTVL.

This clonotype was recorded at least ten times. The chain is built from TRBV29-1 and TRBJ2-2; possibly TRBD2 for D (6 bases). The CDR3 is 11 amino acids. V lost 6 bases to trimming and J lost 10 bases, with 12 bases between them. From germline, CDR1 is SQVTM and CDR2 ANQGSEA. CDR3 loop: CSVGGGQELFF. The CDR3 nucleotides are TGCAGCGTGGGGGGTGGCCAGGAGCTGTTTTTT.

This clonotype was seen many times. The chain has TRBV20-1 and TRBJ1-1, with D hard to call. CDR1 is DFQATT and CDR2 is SNEGSKA in the germline V gene (reference sequence). The CDR3 has 12 amino acids. The germline V and J ends were trimmed by 7 bases and 6 bases, with 15 bases remaining between them. This CDR3 reads CSVGPDPAEAFF. CDR3 nucleotides: TGCAGTGTCGGACCTGATCCGGCTGAAGCTTTCTTT.

J is TRBJ2-2 and V is TRBV18, with 7 bases matching TRBD1. Per the germline V gene, CDR1 is KGHSH and CDR2 is LQKENI. The CDR3 contains 15 residues. The ends lost 3 bases at V and 7 bases at J; junction bases unmatched: 8. The CDR3 DNA sequence: TGTGCCAGCTCACCGGGGACAGTGGACGTCGGGGAGCTGTTTTTT. Protein: CASSPGTVDVGELFF.